The next 21 T cell receptor beta chains were all read from a single sample in a study of monozygotic twins with inflammatory bowel disease. TCRdb re-called the 5' RACE reads and catalogs CDR3 proteins one per entry, DNA excluded. Its listing shows some 450,000 distinct CDR3 sequences. Sequencing input: blood. These receptors were taken from a human donor with ulcerative colitis or Crohn's disease, or a healthy co-twin of an affected twin (not recorded which).

The V gene is TRBV28, the J gene TRBJ2-1; TCRdb outputs TRBD1, but without DNA this stays unchecked. Per the germline V gene, CDR1 is MDHEN and CDR2 is SYDVKM. CDR3 length: 15 amino acids. This chain's CDR3 is CASSTFGRGRNEQFF.

V is TRBV7-9 and J is TRBJ1-2. Germline loops: CDR1 SEHNR, CDR2 FQNEAQ (reference sequence). There are 13 residues in the CDR3. CDR3 sequence: CASSDRTVYGYTF.

The chain carries TRBV7-3 and TRBJ2-1; as DNA is missing, the TRBD2 call by TCRdb cannot be tested. Germline CDR1 is SGHTA and CDR2 is FQGTGA. This CDR3 is 18 amino acids long. CDR3 loop: CASSPYPLAGGPNNEQFF.

V and J are TRBV5-6 and TRBJ2-5. The germline CDR1 and CDR2 sequences are SGHDT and YYEEEE. This CDR3 has 13 residues. The CDR3 protein is CASSLIALETQYF.

CDR3 in amino acids: CASSFGSSSEKLFF. V usage is TRBV11-2 and J usage is TRBJ1-4. Germline V lookup: CDR1 SGHAT, CDR2 FQNNGV. The CDR3 sequence is 14 residues long.

The chain couples TRBV5-4 to TRBJ2-6. Germline values: CDR1 SGHNT, CDR2 YYREEE (reference sequence). This CDR3 comprises 15 residues. The chain's CDR3 is CASSFGISGANVLTF.

This chain links TRBV7-8 with TRBJ2-7; lacking DNA, the TRBD1 call made by TCRdb goes unchecked. Germline V gene sequence: CDR1 SGHVS, CDR2 FQNEAQ. CDR3 length: 13 residues. This CDR3 is CASSLGQVNEQYF.

The rearrangement links TRBV10-3 to TRBJ2-2; checking the TCRdb D call of TRBD1 is not possible without DNA. CDR3 size: 13 residues. From germline, CDR1 is ENHRY and CDR2 SYGVKD. CDR3 region: CAIKTGEDGELFF.

J is TRBJ1-4 and V is TRBV7-2; the D call from TCRdb, TRBD1, cannot be confirmed without DNA. The germline CDR1 and CDR2 sequences are SGHTA and FQGNSA. The CDR3 is 14 amino acids. CDR3 protein: CASRMGQGGEKLFF.

This sequence joins TRBV30 and TRBJ1-4; the TCRdb call, TRBD1, lacks DNA for checking. Germline V CDR1 and CDR2: GTSNPN, SVGIG (reference sequence). The CDR3 length is 14 residues. CDR3 amino acids: CAWSKARGYEKLFF.

J is TRBJ2-6 and V is TRBV18. CDR3 length: 15 amino acids. Germline lookup yields CDR1 KGHSH and CDR2 LQKENI. This CDR3 reads CASSPPGLGANVLTF. Full variable domain (missing parts from reference TRBV18 and TRBJ2-6): NAGVMQNPRHLVRRRGQEARLRCSPMKGHSHVYWYRQLPEEGLKFMVYLQKENIIDESGMPKERFSAEFPKEGPSILRIQQVVRGDSAAYFCASSPPGLGANVLTFGAGSRLTVL.

The chain has TRBV29-1 and TRBJ1-1. In germline, CDR1 is SQVTM, CDR2 ANQGSEA. The CDR3 length is 12 residues. CDR3: CSVVASPPEAFF.

The chain couples TRBV4-3 to TRBJ1-2. The CDR3 is 16 amino acids. Germline lookup yields CDR1 LGHNA and CDR2 YSLEER. The CDR3 here is CASSPHSGREAYGYTF.

The chain couples TRBV7-2 to TRBJ2-1. The CDR3 contains 12 residues. CDR1 is SGHTA and CDR2 is FQGNSA in the germline V gene. CDR3 region: CASSLVSFSQFF.

V usage is TRBV30 and J usage is TRBJ2-1; TCRdb reports TRBD1, a call that lacks DNA to check it against. Germline V gene sequence: CDR1 GTSNPN, CDR2 SVGIG (reference sequence). CDR3 length equals 16 residues. CDR3 amino acids: CAWSSRTGVPYNEQFF.

The CDR3 spells CSVGRTSTNEQFF. This sequence joins TRBV29-1 and TRBJ2-1; TCRdb reports TRBD2, a call that lacks DNA to check it against. The length of the CDR3 is 13 residues. Germline V gene sequence: CDR1 SQVTM, CDR2 ANQGSEA.

The chain joins TRBV12-3 or TRBV12-4 to TRBJ1-4; the TCRdb D gene call, TRBD1, has no DNA to confirm it. This CDR3 is built from 16 residues. The CDR3 loop is CASSHVQGQGEGKLFF.

The rearrangement uses TRBV5-6 and TRBJ2-1; as DNA is missing, the TRBD2 call by TCRdb cannot be tested. The CDR3 is 17 residues long. Germline V gene lookup returns CDR1 SGHDT and CDR2 YYEEEE. CDR3: CASSPPTSPERYNEQFF. Complete variable domain (other parts from reference TRBV5-6 and TRBJ2-1): DAGVTQSPTHLIKTRGQQVTLRCSPKSGHDTVSWYQQALGQGPQFIFQYYEEEERQRGNFPDRFSGHQFPNYSSELNVNALLLGDSALYLCASSPPTSPERYNEQFFGPGTRLTVL.

This rearrangement joins TRBV7-7 to TRBJ2-2; TCRdb reports TRBD2, a call that lacks DNA to check it against. The CDR3 is 18 residues long. Germline CDR1 SSHAT, CDR2 FNYEAQ (reference sequence). CDR3 loop: CASSHFEGRLANTGELFF. Combining the CDR3 with reference TRBV7-7 and TRBJ2-2 gives the whole variable domain GAGVSQSPRYKVTKRGQDVTLRCDPISSHATLYWYQQALGQGPEFLTYFNYEAQPDKSGLPSDRFSAERPEGSISTLTIQRTEQRDSAMYRCASSHFEGRLANTGELFFGEGSRLTVL.

The rearrangement joins TRBV7-9 to TRBJ2-1; as DNA is missing, the TRBD2 call by TCRdb cannot be tested. The CDR3 sequence is 16 residues long. In germline, CDR1 is SEHNR, CDR2 FQNEAQ (reference sequence). The CDR3 spells CASSSRGLADNNEQFF.

The CDR3 region is CASSLQQGDNSPLHF. The J gene is TRBJ1-6, the V gene TRBV6-5; the D call of TRBD1 rests on TCRdb alone, since no DNA is present to check it. Germline lookup yields CDR1 MNHEY and CDR2 SVGAGI. The CDR3 is made up of 15 amino acids.